These T cell receptor beta chains were read from a single sample in a study of CD8 T cells in Susac syndrome. MiXCR, run by TCRdb on the immunoSEQ multiplex PCR reads, gives a single entry per CDR3 protein. Of 150,000 to 200,000 distinct CDR3 sequences listed, roughly 92% are singletons. Source material: CD4+ T cells from PBMCs. These receptors were taken from a human donor in good health. CDR3s include the opening cysteine and the closing phenylalanine or tryptophan. Each record gives: J gene, CDR3 length, D gene, V gene, clone size, CDR3 DNA, CDR3 protein. A D gene is named only where the DNA matches it firmly. Clone size is shown for a subset of rows, as once, few, many or a class of expanded clone.

J: TRBJ2-6
length: 18
D: -
V: TRBV18
size: -
DNA: TGTGCCAGCTCATACGAAGGGTCCATGAGCTCTGGGGCCAACGTCCTGACTTTC
CDR3: CASSYEGSMSSGANVLTF

J: TRBJ2-7
length: 14
D: -
V: TRBV11-1
size: -
DNA: TGTGCCAGCAGCTTACACACAGTGTCCTACGAGCAGTACTTC
CDR3: CASSLHTVSYEQYF

J: TRBJ2-6
length: 22
D: -
V: TRBV11-1
size: -
DNA: TGTGCCAGCAGCTTAGGCATTGGTGTGAGCGGCGCCGGGAATGATGGGGCCAACGTCCTGACTTTC
CDR3: CASSLGIGVSGAGNDGANVLTF

J: TRBJ2-7
length: 13
D: -
V: TRBV7-7
size: -
DNA: TGTGCTAGCAGCTTAGCTTTAGGTTACGAGCAGTACTTC
CDR3: CASSLALGYEQYF

J: TRBJ2-2
length: 14
D: -
V: TRBV4-2
size: -
DNA: TGTGCCAGCAGCCAAGATTCGAACACCGGGGAGCTGTTTTTT
CDR3: CASSQDSNTGELFF

J: TRBJ1-2
length: 16
D: TRBD1
V: TRBV4-1
size: -
DNA: TGCGCCAGCAGCCAAGACCCCCAGGGGGCGGACTATGGCTACACCTTC
CDR3: CASSQDPQGADYGYTF

J: TRBJ2-2
length: 13
D: TRBD1
V: TRBV10-2
size: -
DNA: TGCGCCATCAGGGGGCCGAACACCGGGGAGCTGTTTTTT
CDR3: CAIRGPNTGELFF

J: TRBJ2-2
length: 11
D: -
V: TRBV5-1
size: once
DNA: TGCGCCAGCAGCCCCTTCGGGGAGCTGTTTTTT
CDR3: CASSPFGELFF

J: TRBJ1-1
length: 14
D: -
V: TRBV19
size: -
DNA: TGTGCCAGTACCTCACGGGGGCCGAACACTGAAGCTTTCTTT
CDR3: CASTSRGPNTEAFF

J: TRBJ1-3
length: 16
D: -
V: TRBV5-1
size: -
DNA: TGCGCCAGCAGCTTGCGGGGAACTGTCTCTGGAAACACCATATATTTT
CDR3: CASSLRGTVSGNTIYF

J: TRBJ1-6
length: 16
D: -
V: TRBV5-1
size: -
DNA: TGCGCCAGCAGCTTGGCGTCGGGCAGGGGTAATTCACCCCTCCACTTT
CDR3: CASSLASGRGNSPLHF

J: TRBJ2-7
length: 15
D: TRBD1
V: TRBV27
size: -
DNA: TGTGCCAGCAGTTCCCTCGGGACAGGTTCCTACGAGCAGTACTTC
CDR3: CASSSLGTGSYEQYF

J: TRBJ1-2
length: 14
D: TRBD1
V: TRBV3-1
size: -
DNA: TGTGCCAGCAGCCCCGTCGGGACAGGGGGCCGAAACACCTTC
CDR3: CASSPVGTGGRNTF

J: TRBJ1-2
length: 13
D: -
V: TRBV29-1
size: -
DNA: TGCAGCGTTCGACGTACCTTCGATGGTGGCTACACCTTC
CDR3: CSVRRTFDGGYTF